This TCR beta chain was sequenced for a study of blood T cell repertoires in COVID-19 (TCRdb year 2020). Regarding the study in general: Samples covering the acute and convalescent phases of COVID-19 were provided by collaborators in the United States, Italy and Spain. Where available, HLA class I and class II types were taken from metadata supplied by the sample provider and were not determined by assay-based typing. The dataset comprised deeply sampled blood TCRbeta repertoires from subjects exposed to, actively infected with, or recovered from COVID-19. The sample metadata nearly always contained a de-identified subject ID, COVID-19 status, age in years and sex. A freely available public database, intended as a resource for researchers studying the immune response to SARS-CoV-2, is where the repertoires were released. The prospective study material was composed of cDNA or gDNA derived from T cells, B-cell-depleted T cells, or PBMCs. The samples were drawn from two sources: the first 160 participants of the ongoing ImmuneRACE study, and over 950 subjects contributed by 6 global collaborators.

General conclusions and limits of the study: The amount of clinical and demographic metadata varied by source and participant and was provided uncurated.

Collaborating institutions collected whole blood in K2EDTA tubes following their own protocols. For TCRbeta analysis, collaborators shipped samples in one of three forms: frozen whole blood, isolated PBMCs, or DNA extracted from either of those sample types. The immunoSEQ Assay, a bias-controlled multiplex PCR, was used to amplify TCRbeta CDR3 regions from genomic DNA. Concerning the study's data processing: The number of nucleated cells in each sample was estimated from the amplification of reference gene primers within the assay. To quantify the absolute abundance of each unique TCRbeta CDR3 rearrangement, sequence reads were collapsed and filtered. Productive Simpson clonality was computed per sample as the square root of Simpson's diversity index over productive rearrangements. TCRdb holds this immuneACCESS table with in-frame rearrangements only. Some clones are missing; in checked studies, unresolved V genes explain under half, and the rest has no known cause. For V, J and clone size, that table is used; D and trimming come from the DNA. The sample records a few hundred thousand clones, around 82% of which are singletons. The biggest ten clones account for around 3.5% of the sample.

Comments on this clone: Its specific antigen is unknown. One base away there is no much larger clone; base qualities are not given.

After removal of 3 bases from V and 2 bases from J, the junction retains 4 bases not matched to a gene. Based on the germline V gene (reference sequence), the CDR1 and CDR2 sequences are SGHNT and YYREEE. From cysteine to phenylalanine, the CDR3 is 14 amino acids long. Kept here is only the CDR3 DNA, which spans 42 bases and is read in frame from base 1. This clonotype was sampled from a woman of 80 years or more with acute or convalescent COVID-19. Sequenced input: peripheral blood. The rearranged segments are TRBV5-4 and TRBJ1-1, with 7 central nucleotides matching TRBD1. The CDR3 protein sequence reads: CASSYDRANTEAFF. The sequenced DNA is TGTGCCAGCAGCTACGACAGGGCTAACACTGAAGCTTTCTTT.